These 5 T cell receptor beta chains were all obtained from the same sample, sequenced in a study of blood T cells in healthy people across ages. The second PCR ran roughly 6 to 12 cycles with a sample-barcoded 5' primer and J-beta primers. Each CDR3 protein gets one entry after TCRdb re-called the 5' RACE reads with MiXCR. Of under 2,000,000 distinct CDR3 sequences in the sample, roughly 49% are singletons; the top ten hold 2% to 2.5%. Sequencing was done on a sample of blood. These receptors were taken from a woman aged 35 to 49 in good health.

The rearrangement uses TRBV27 and TRBJ2-1; D might be TRBD2 (5 bases). V dropped 2 bases and J dropped 12 bases, with 8 bases sitting between them. This CDR3 region has 11 residues. In germline, CDR1 is MNHEY, CDR2 SMNVEV (reference sequence). CDR3 bases: TGTGCCAGCAGTTTACGGGGAACGCAGTTCTTC. Translated, it gives CASSLRGTQFF.

This rearrangement joins TRBV6-5 to TRBJ2-5, with 8 bases aligning to TRBD1. The J call could be wrong; TRBJ2-7 is a better fit for the DNA end. CDR3 length: 15 residues. CDR1 MNHEY and CDR2 SVGAGI come from the germline V gene. CDR3 in amino acids: CASRPGTGGLYEQYF. DNA of the CDR3: TGTGCCAGCAGGCCGGGGACAGGTGGCTTATACGAGCAGTACTTC.

This clonotype was recorded a few times. The chain links TRBV6-1 to TRBJ2-7; maybe TRBD1 (5 bases). The CDR3 extends over 14 amino acids. V was shortened by 6 bases and J by 0 bases, with 12 bases between the two germline ends. Germline V gene data show CDR1 as MNHNS and CDR2 as SASEGT. CDR3: CASSGQGNSYEQYF. The CDR3 DNA is TGTGCCAGCAGCGGCCAGGGAAACTCCTACGAGCAGTACTTC.

This clonotype was seen many times. The genes are TRBV20-1 and TRBJ1-5; 10 bases align to TRBD1. Germline assignment: CDR1 DFQATT and CDR2 SNEGSKA (reference sequence). The trim removed 3 bases at V and 4 bases at J, leaving 0 bases unmatched. The CDR3 consists of 13 residues. CDR3 sequence: CSARGQGNQPQHF. CDR3 nucleotides: TGCAGTGCTAGGGGACAGGGGAATCAGCCCCAGCATTTT.

The V and J genes are TRBV7-2 and TRBJ2-7; D may be TRBD1 (6 bases). CDR3 size: 17 residues. V dropped 5 bases and J dropped 7 bases, with 27 bases sitting between them. Germline CDR1 SGHTA, CDR2 FQGNSA. CDR3 in amino acids: CASSQGQGRWTHDEQYF. The CDR3 nucleotides read TGTGCCAGCAGCCAGGGGCAGGGAAGGTGGACACATGATGAGCAGTACTTC. The entire variable domain, with the rest obtained from reference TRBV7-2 and TRBJ2-7, is as follows: GAGVSQSPSNKVTEKGKDVELRCDPISGHTALYWYRQSLGQGLEFLIYFQGNSAPDKSGLPSDRFSAERTGGSVSTLTIQRTQQEDSAVYLCASSQGQGRWTHDEQYFGPGTRLTVT.